One and the same sample provided the 18 T cell receptor beta chains below, sequenced in a study of T cell changes during pregnancy in multiple sclerosis. TCRdb's copy holds only in-frame clones and misses some; the assay was immunoSEQ multiplex PCR. This table has 88,000 or so clones, around 90% appearing once. The sequences come from peripheral blood, collected before pregnancy. These receptors were obtained from a female donor with multiple sclerosis, enrolled in a pregnancy study.

This clone was seen a single time. The chain employs TRBV18 and TRBJ2-1, with TRBD1 as a possible D gene (5 bases). Trimming removed 1 base from V and 2 bases from J, with 6 bases in between. The CDR3 spans 14 residues. The V gene's germline CDR1 is KGHSH and CDR2 LQKENI. CDR3 in DNA: TGTGCCAGCTCACCACTGGACACCTACAATGAGCAGTTCTTC. Translation: CASSPLDTYNEQFF.

This clone was observed a single time. J is TRBJ2-2 and V is TRBV2; 7 bases align to TRBD2. The germline V gene encodes CDR1 SNHLY and CDR2 FYNNEI. The CDR3 is 13 amino acids. V lost 6 bases to trimming and J lost 7 bases; unmatched junction nucleotides: 5. The chain's CDR3 is CASRVTSIGELFF. The CDR3 coding sequence is TGTGCCAGCAGGGTGACTAGCATCGGGGAGCTGTTTTTT. The variable domain in full, completed from reference TRBV2 and TRBJ2-2, reads EPEVTQTPSHQVTQMGQEVILRCVPISNHLYFYWYRQILGQKVEFLVSFYNNEISEKSEIFDDQFSVERPDGSNFTLKIRSTKLEDSAMYFCASRVTSIGELFFGEGSRLTVL.

The chain couples TRBV27 to TRBJ1-5; no definite D call. The germline gives CDR1 MNHEY, CDR2 SMNVEV (reference sequence). V was clipped by 5 bases and J by 7 bases, with 15 bases between them. The length of the CDR3 is 14 residues. In DNA form, the CDR3 reads TGTGCCAGCAGTGCCCTGGAGGGTTTGCAGCCCCAGCATTTT. This encodes CASSALEGLQPQHF.

This clone was observed once. The chain's CDR3 is CASSSGRRGTSTDTQYF. CDR3 DNA: TGTGCCAGTAGTAGCGGGAGAAGGGGGACTAGCACAGATACGCAGTATTTT. The chain carries TRBV19 and TRBJ2-3; D possibly corresponds to TRBD2 (7 bases). V gave up 4 bases and J gave up 0 bases, with 17 bases separating them. CDR3 length: 17 residues. Germline values: CDR1 LNHDA, CDR2 SQIVND (reference sequence).

The chain combines TRBV6-1 with TRBJ2-7; 7 bases line up with TRBD2. Losses at the gene ends were 10 bases for V and 3 bases for J; bases not matched to a gene: 12. The germline CDR1 and CDR2 sequences are MNHNS and SASEGT. This CDR3 is built from 14 residues. CDR3 region: CATRARLANYEQYF. CDR3 DNA sequence: TGTGCCACCCGCGCCCGACTAGCAAACTACGAGCAGTACTTC.

In DNA, the CDR3 is TGTGCCAGTACCTACAGACAGGGTTTAGGGCATAGCAATCAGCCCCAGCATTTT. Its translation is CASTYRQGLGHSNQPQHF. The J gene is TRBJ1-5, the V gene TRBV19; 7 bases align to TRBD1. V lost 7 bases and J lost 0; bases outside the gene matches: 15. Germline V gene data show CDR1 as LNHDA and CDR2 as SQIVND (reference sequence). The CDR3 extends over 18 amino acids.

V gene TRBV7-2 combines with J gene TRBJ2-6; 7 bases line up with TRBD2. J gave up 2 bases and V 5 bases, and 6 bases lay outside the gene matches. This CDR3 has 16 residues. CDR1 is SGHTA, CDR2 FQGNSA, per germline. The CDR3 loop reads CASSLPRGAGANVLTF. CDR3 DNA sequence: TGTGCCAGCAGCCTCCCCCGGGGGGCTGGGGCCAACGTCCTGACTTTC.

This clone has only a few counts. The chain employs TRBV19 and TRBJ1-1; 7 positions agree with TRBD1. Per germline, CDR1 LNHDA and CDR2 SQIVND (reference sequence). The CDR3 is 17 amino acids. Trimming removed 0 bases from V and 0 bases from J; junction bases left unmatched: 7. In DNA, the CDR3 is TGTGCCAGTAGTATAGATCACAGGGGCGGAATGAACACTGAAGCTTTCTTT. Its translation is CASSIDHRGGMNTEAFF. Full variable domain (missing parts from reference TRBV19 and TRBJ1-1): DGGITQSPKYLFRKEGQNVTLSCEQNLNHDAMYWYRQDPGQGLRLIYYSQIVNDFQKGDIAEGYSVSREKKESFPLTVTSAQKNPTAFYLCASSIDHRGGMNTEAFFGQGTRLTVV.

This chain connects TRBV5-6 to TRBJ1-2, with a tentative D call TRBD1 (6 bases). Trimming took 5 bases from V and 4 from J, leaving 12 bases between them. CDR1 and CDR2 from the germline V gene are SGHDT and YYEEEE. This CDR3 spans 13 amino acids. CDR3 sequence: CASRPQGIYGYTF. The CDR3 region has the DNA TGTGCCAGCAGACCTCAGGGGATCTATGGCTACACCTTC.

CDR3 bases: TGTGCCAGTAGTACAAAGCGGGAGAGGAGCACAGATACGCAGTATTTT. It is translated as CASSTKRERSTDTQYF. The chain joins TRBV19 to TRBJ2-3, with TRBD2 matching over 8 bases. Germline loops: CDR1 LNHDA, CDR2 SQIVND (reference sequence). V gave up 4 bases and J gave up 0 bases; unmatched junction bases: 6. The CDR3 runs 16 residues.

This clone was detected only once. The chain joins TRBV28 to TRBJ1-1, with a weak D call TRBD1 (5 bases). V shed 3 bases and J shed 6 bases, with 8 bases lying between them. The CDR3 runs 12 residues. CDR1 and CDR2 from the germline V gene are MDHEN and SYDVKM. CDR3 region: CASSFTRAEAFF. DNA for the CDR3: TGTGCCAGCAGTTTTACCAGGGCTGAAGCTTTCTTT.

The chain is built from TRBV9 and TRBJ2-1; 10 bases match TRBD2. CDR3 size: 15 residues. V lost 0 bases and J lost 6; bases outside the gene matches: 3. Germline CDR1 reads SGDLS; CDR2 reads YYNGEE. CDR3 DNA sequence: TGTGCCAGCAGCGTAGGTGTAGCGGGAGGCAATGAGCAGTTCTTC. This encodes CASSVGVAGGNEQFF. Filled out from reference TRBV9 and TRBJ2-1, the complete variable domain reads DSGVTQTPKHLITATGQRVTLRCSPRSGDLSVYWYQQSLDQGLQFLIQYYNGEERAKGNILERFSAQQFPDLHSELNLSSLELGDSALYFCASSVGVAGGNEQFFGPGTRLTVL.

The chain joins TRBV18 to TRBJ2-7; 9 positions agree with TRBD1. Losses at the gene ends were 6 bases for V and 2 bases for J; bases not matched to a gene: 5. CDR3 length: 14 amino acids. Germline V CDR1 and CDR2: KGHSH, LQKENI. In DNA, the CDR3 is TGTGCCAGCTCTAACACAGGGGGCGCCTACGAGCAGTACTTC. Amino acids: CASSNTGGAYEQYF.

The chain has TRBV5-1 and TRBJ1-2; D unclear. CDR1 is SGHRS and CDR2 is YFSETQ in the germline V gene. The CDR3 consists of 14 residues. Trimming cost V 0 bases and J 3 bases, with 9 bases left between them. The CDR3 region is CASSLVNSYYGYTF. CDR3 nucleotides: TGCGCCAGCAGCTTGGTGAACAGTTACTATGGCTACACCTTC.

V usage is TRBV7-8 and J usage is TRBJ2-5; 13 bases are shared with TRBD2. Germline V gives CDR1 SGHVS, CDR2 FQNEAQ. Losses at the gene ends were 5 bases for V and 5 bases for J; bases not matched to a gene: 8. This CDR3 is built from 16 residues. Written as DNA, the CDR3 is TGTGCCAGCAGCACGTATGGACTAGCGGGAGCGGAGACCCAGTACTTC. Translation gives CASSTYGLAGAETQYF.

This chain joins TRBV5-1 and TRBJ2-7, with a possible D match to TRBD1 (5 bases). Trimming removed 0 bases from V and 3 bases from J, with 7 bases in between. The CDR3 runs to 13 residues. Germline V gene data show CDR1 as SGHRS and CDR2 as YFSETQ. CDR3 region: CASSLEGFYEQYF. The CDR3 region has the DNA TGCGCCAGCAGCTTGGAGGGGTTCTACGAGCAGTACTTC.

The chain combines TRBV5-4 with TRBJ1-1; D remains unclear. V shed 6 bases and J shed 3 bases, with 18 bases lying between them. CDR1 and CDR2 (germline): SGHNT, YYREEE (reference sequence). This CDR3 has 15 amino acids. The CDR3 spells CASTLRGGSYTEAFF. In DNA form, the CDR3 reads TGTGCCAGCACCCTTCGAGGAGGTTCCTACACTGAAGCTTTCTTT.

This clone was counted a single time. The gene calls are TRBV5-1 and TRBJ1-2, with no clear D. Germline V gives CDR1 SGHRS, CDR2 YFSETQ. V dropped 2 bases and J dropped 4 bases, with 18 bases sitting between them. The CDR3 loop spans 16 amino acids. CDR3 nucleotide sequence: TGCGCCAGCAGCTTCGATCTGGGAGGGTCCCCCTATGGCTACACCTTC. Encoded protein: CASSFDLGGSPYGYTF.